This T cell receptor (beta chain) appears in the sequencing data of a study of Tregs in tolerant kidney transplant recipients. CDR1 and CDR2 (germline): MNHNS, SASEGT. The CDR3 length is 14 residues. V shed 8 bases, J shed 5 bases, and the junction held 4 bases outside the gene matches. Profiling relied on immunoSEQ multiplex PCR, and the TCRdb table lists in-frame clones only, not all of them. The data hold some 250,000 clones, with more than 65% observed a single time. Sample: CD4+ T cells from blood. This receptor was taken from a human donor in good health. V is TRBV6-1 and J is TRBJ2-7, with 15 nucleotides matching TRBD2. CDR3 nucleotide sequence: TGTGCCAGCGGACTAGCGGGGGGGCCCCACGAGCAGTACTTC. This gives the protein CASGLAGGPHEQYF.